The TCR beta chain under discussion was sequenced for a study of read filtering for tumor transcriptome and immune sequencing. Study-level background: Among patients, 17 to 20 were male and around 13 female, aged about 40 to 90 (mean around 68).

This library used approximately 0.4 ug RNA and molecular barcoded adaptors spanning alpha/delta and beta/gamma chains. TCRdb re-derived calls from the reads in MiXCR, one entry per CDR3 protein. This table holds around 5,200 distinct CDR3 sequences, about 20% found once. Deletions cut 4 bases from V and 1 base from J, with 19 bases between. Germline values: CDR1 MGHRA, CDR2 YSYEKL. The CDR3 spans 17 residues. Study results and caveats: Correlation between methods rose after single-read clonotypes were removed. Sorted CD138-negative bone marrow cells were not purified T cells. IR-seq captured clonotypes deeper and more reliably than RNA-seq.

Details on this clonotype: Its antigen is as yet unknown.

Sequences were obtained from a population of CD138-negative cells sorted from bone marrow. This TCR derives from a donor over 35 with multiple myeloma. V usage is TRBV4-1 and J usage is TRBJ2-5; unclear D gene. The chain's CDR3 is CASSRQLRTDTQETQYF. Written as DNA, the CDR3 is TGCGCCAGCAGCCGTCAACTCCGAACAGACACCCAAGAGACCCAGTACTTC.